One sample yielded the 22 T cell receptor beta chains listed below, sequenced in a study of OX40 agonist ivuxolimab in advanced cancers. Sequencing was performed with immunoSEQ multiplex PCR; in TCRdb, only in-frame clones are kept and a portion is missing. The sample lists fewer than 85,000 clones; roughly four fifths were seen once. The specimen comprised CD4+ or CD8+ T cells sorted from blood, sampled in a trial of the OX40 agonist ivuxolimab. The receptors derive from an adult with an advanced solid tumor such as melanoma, head and neck, liver or kidney cancer.

J is TRBJ2-1 and V is TRBV10-1; D possibly corresponds to TRBD2 (6 bases). Germline loops: CDR1 WNHNN, CDR2 SYGVQD (reference sequence). Trimming took 7 bases from V and 10 from J, leaving 23 bases between them. The CDR3 is 15 amino acids. CDR3 amino acids: CASNKRRAPSREQFF. In nucleotides, the CDR3 is TGCGCCAGCAACAAGCGGAGGGCCCCGTCGCGAGAGCAGTTCTTC.

This clone was counted only a few times. This chain's CDR3 is CASSVGQGDQPQHF. The CDR3 region has the DNA TGTGCCAGCAGCGTCGGACAGGGGGACCAGCCCCAGCATTTT. The chain uses TRBV21-1 and TRBJ1-5; the table calls TRBD1, which could not be checked here. TRBV21-1 is deemed a pseudogene. The CDR3 extends over 14 amino acids.

Worth noting for this clone: Germline and junction disagree at one end, which may indicate a read error. The J gene is TRBJ1-1, the V gene TRBV7-9; D might be TRBD1 (5 bases). The CDR3 extends over 15 amino acids. Germline V gene data show CDR1 as SEHNR and CDR2 as FQNEAQ (reference sequence). The CDR3 spells CATSPGRGWETEAFF. The CDR3 DNA sequence: TGTGCCACCAGCCCCGGACGGGGGTGGGAGACTGAAGCTTTCTTT.

This sequence joins TRBV27 and TRBJ2-2, with TRBD1 matching over 7 bases. V lost 3 bases, J lost 4 bases, and 5 bases stayed unmatched. CDR1 MNHEY and CDR2 SMNVEV come from the germline V gene (reference sequence). The CDR3 contains 15 residues. The CDR3 DNA follows: TGTGCCAGCAGTTTTGACAGGGTGGCCACCGGGGAGCTGTTTTTT. Protein: CASSFDRVATGELFF.

This chain connects TRBV5-4 to TRBJ2-7, with 14 bases identical to TRBD2. The CDR3 has 17 amino acids. Germline CDR1 SGHNT, CDR2 YYREEE (reference sequence). V shed 1 base, J shed 5 bases, and the junction held 8 bases outside the gene matches. The CDR3 coding sequence is TGTGCCAGCAGCTTGATCGGGACTAGCGGGAGTGGAAACGAGCAGTACTTC. It encodes CASSLIGTSGSGNEQYF.

V gene TRBV2 combines with J gene TRBJ2-3, with TRBD1 as a possible D gene (6 bases). Germline lookup yields CDR1 SNHLY and CDR2 FYNNEI. The V and J ends lost 8 bases and 4 bases respectively, with 19 bases between them. CDR3 length: 15 amino acids. CDR3 residues: CASSRGVRTPDTQYF. The CDR3 DNA sequence: TGTGCCAGCTCCAGGGGCGTCAGAACCCCAGATACGCAGTATTTT.

J is TRBJ2-7 and V is TRBV10-2; 11 nucleotides align to TRBD1. The CDR3 covers 16 residues. The junction had 7 bases not matched to a gene; V was cut back by 3 bases and J by 3 bases. Germline values: CDR1 WSHSY, CDR2 SAAADI. The chain's CDR3 is CASSDPSGTGGYEQYF. The CDR3 bases are TGCGCCAGCAGTGACCCTTCCGGGACAGGGGGCTACGAGCAGTACTTC.

CDR3 bases: TGTGCCAGCTCACTAGGGACAACAGATACGCAGTATTTT. It is translated as CASSLGTTDTQYF. The genes are TRBV18 and TRBJ2-3; D is possibly TRBD1 (6 bases). Trimming pared 4 bases from V and 3 bases from J, leaving 8 bases between. The length of the CDR3 is 13 residues. Germline V gene lookup returns CDR1 KGHSH and CDR2 LQKENI.

V usage is TRBV4-3 and J usage is TRBJ1-5; D unclear. The germline CDR1 and CDR2 sequences are LGHNA and YSLEER. CDR3 length: 13 amino acids. V lost 0 bases to trimming and J lost 4 bases, with 4 bases between them. DNA for the CDR3: TGCGCCAGCAGCCAAGATCAAAATCAGCCCCAGCATTTT. Translating it yields CASSQDQNQPQHF.

J is TRBJ2-6 and V is TRBV7-9; D is ambiguous. The length of the CDR3 is 13 residues. V lost 1 base, J lost 6 bases, and 4 bases lay in between. The germline V gene has CDR1 SEHNR and CDR2 FQNEAQ (reference sequence). The CDR3 protein is CASSLDQANVLTF. In DNA form, the CDR3 reads TGTGCCAGCAGCTTAGACCAGGCCAACGTCCTGACTTTC.

This clone is judged medium-sized. The chain recombines TRBV25-1 with TRBJ1-4; 7 nucleotides agree with TRBD1. Germline lookup yields CDR1 MGHDK and CDR2 SYGVNS. The CDR3 has 14 residues. The junction had 7 bases not matched to a gene; V was cut back by 4 bases and J by 8 bases. CDR3 nucleotides: TGTGCCAGCAGTGCGGGACAGATGGGAGAAAAACTGTTTTTT. Its translation is CASSAGQMGEKLFF.

The chain combines TRBV18 with TRBJ1-5, with 7 bases that match TRBD1. The CDR3 is made up of 16 amino acids. After removal of 0 bases from V and 2 bases from J, the junction contained 4 bases not matched to a gene. Looked up from germline, CDR1 is KGHSH and CDR2 is LQKENI. The CDR3 DNA reads TGTGCCAGCTCACCACCGTCCAGGGGGGGCAATCAGCCCCAGCATTTT. Protein sequence: CASSPPSRGGNQPQHF.

This chain's CDR3 is CASSLEGYQGKNTEAFF. As DNA, the CDR3 is TGTGCCAGCAGCCTAGAAGGGTACCAGGGAAAGAACACTGAAGCTTTCTTT. V usage is TRBV4-2 and J usage is TRBJ1-1; TRBD1 might be the D (5 bases). The germline V gene has CDR1 LGHNA and CDR2 YNFKEQ. The V end was cut by 4 bases, the J end by 1 base, with 19 bases between. The CDR3 runs 17 residues.

The chain combines TRBV7-6 with TRBJ1-6; 8 positions agree with TRBD1. There are 20 residues in the CDR3. V shed 1 base, J shed 0 bases, and the junction held 11 bases outside the gene matches. Per the germline V gene, CDR1 is SGHVS and CDR2 is FNYEAQ. CDR3 protein: CASSLGAVGQDSSYNSPLHF. In nucleotides, the CDR3 is TGTGCCAGCAGCTTAGGGGCGGTGGGACAGGACAGCTCCTATAATTCACCCCTCCACTTT.

J is TRBJ2-3 and V is TRBV10-3; 9 bases agree with TRBD2. Germline CDR1 is ENHRY and CDR2 is SYGVKD. V lost 2 bases and J lost 3; bases outside the gene matches: 3. The length of the CDR3 is 15 residues. This CDR3 is CAISEMGLATDTQYF. DNA for the CDR3: TGTGCCATCAGTGAGATGGGACTAGCTACAGATACGCAGTATTTT.

This rearrangement joins TRBV27 to TRBJ2-3; either TRBD1 or TRBD2 may supply D (5 bases each). Germline V gives CDR1 MNHEY, CDR2 SMNVEV (reference sequence). CDR3 length: 16 residues. V shed 5 bases and J shed 5 bases, with 20 bases lying between them. Here the CDR3 DNA reads TGTGCCAGCAGTCCGGGGACCATCTCTTTCGGAGATACGCAGTATTTT. Its protein product is CASSPGTISFGDTQYF.

This chain joins TRBV28 and TRBJ2-5; D call uncertain. The J call may be incorrect, as the DNA end agrees better with TRBJ2-7. This CDR3 contains 11 residues. The germline gives CDR1 MDHEN, CDR2 SYDVKM. CDR3 region: CASSLLDEQYF. CDR3 nucleotide sequence: TGTGCCAGCAGTTTATTAGACGAGCAGTACTTC.

V is TRBV4-2 and J is TRBJ2-5; 11 nucleotides match TRBD2. Trimming took 4 bases from V and 5 from J; bases not matched to a gene: 18. Germline V gene data show CDR1 as LGHNA and CDR2 as YNFKEQ. CDR3 length: 19 amino acids. CDR3 DNA sequence: TGTGCCAGCAGCCCTTTGTCTTCTAGCGGGGGGCCTTCTCGGGAGACCCAGTACTTC. This encodes CASSPLSSSGGPSRETQYF.

The CDR3 loop is CASSTRDRAIYEQYF. CDR3 sequence (DNA): TGTGCCAGCAGTACCCGGGACAGGGCCATCTACGAGCAGTACTTC. V gene TRBV6-1 combines with J gene TRBJ2-7; 9 bases are a match to TRBD1. The CDR3 extends over 15 amino acids. Per germline, CDR1 MNHNS and CDR2 SASEGT. V was clipped by 5 bases and J by 3 bases; unmatched bases: 8.

The J gene is TRBJ1-6, the V gene TRBV5-3; 7 bases match TRBD1. TRBV5-3 qualifies as an ORF whose function is uncertain. The V gene end was trimmed by 4 bases and the J gene end by 1 base; junction bases not matched to a gene: 14. The CDR3 consists of 19 residues. The CDR3 here is CARSEATGEVESYNSPLHF. The CDR3 region has the DNA TGTGCCAGAAGCGAGGCTACAGGGGAGGTGGAATCCTATAATTCACCCCTCCACTTT.

The V gene is TRBV6-5, the J gene TRBJ2-7; D ambiguous. The CDR3 loop spans 16 amino acids. V gave up 0 bases and J gave up 3 bases, with 15 bases separating them. In germline, CDR1 is MNHEY, CDR2 SVGAGI. CDR3 sequence reads: CASSYSIGGAIYEQYF. The CDR3 nucleotides are TGTGCCAGCAGTTACTCCATCGGCGGAGCTATCTACGAGCAGTACTTC.

Concerning this clone: Other DNA sequences in this sample translate to the same CDR3. The V call is TRBV7-9, the J call TRBJ2-7; 8 bases match TRBD1. The junction had 4 bases not matched to a gene; V was cut back by 4 bases and J by 5 bases. Germline V gene data show CDR1 as SEHNR and CDR2 as FQNEAQ (reference sequence). The CDR3 has 13 amino acids. The CDR3 DNA sequence: TGTGCCAGCAGCTCCAGGGGGCCCGACGAGCAGTACTTC. This gives the protein CASSSRGPDEQYF.